One TCR beta chain is described in this entry. CDR1 and CDR2 from the germline V gene are SGHRS and YFSETQ. There are 18 residues in the CDR3. The ends were cut back, 0 bases at V and 0 bases at J, with 15 bases in the middle. These data originate in a study of control samples from healthy donors and cancer patients. Clones were sequenced by immunoSEQ multiplex PCR, and TCRdb holds only the in-frame ones, with some missing. Of some 120,000 clones detected, approximately 94% appear once; the ten largest clones hold about 4%. This sequence was found in a man younger than 40 in good health. Sequencing used blood. This chain links TRBV5-1 with TRBJ1-4; tentative D call: TRBD1 (5 bases). The CDR3 DNA is TGCGCCAGCAGCTTGGCCTGGGGCACCTATTCAACTAATGAAAAACTGTTTTTT. Its protein is CASSLAWGTYSTNEKLFF. The full variable domain, completed using reference TRBV5-1 and TRBJ1-4, is KAGVTQTPRYLIKTRGQQVTLSCSPISGHRSVSWYQQTPGQGLQFLFEYFSETQRNKGNFPGRFSGRQFSNSRSEMNVSTLELGDSALYLCASSLAWGTYSTNEKLFFGSGTQLSVL.